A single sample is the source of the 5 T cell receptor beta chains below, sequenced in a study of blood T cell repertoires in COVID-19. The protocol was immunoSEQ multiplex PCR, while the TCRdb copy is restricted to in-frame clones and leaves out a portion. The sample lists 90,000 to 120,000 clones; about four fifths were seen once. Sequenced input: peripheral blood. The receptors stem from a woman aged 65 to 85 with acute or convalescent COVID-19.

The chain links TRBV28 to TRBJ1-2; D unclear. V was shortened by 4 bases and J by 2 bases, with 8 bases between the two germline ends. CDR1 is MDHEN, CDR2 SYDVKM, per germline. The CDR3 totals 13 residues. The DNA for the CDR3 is TGTGCCAGCAGTTCCACAGAAAACTATGGCTACACCTTC. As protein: CASSSTENYGYTF.

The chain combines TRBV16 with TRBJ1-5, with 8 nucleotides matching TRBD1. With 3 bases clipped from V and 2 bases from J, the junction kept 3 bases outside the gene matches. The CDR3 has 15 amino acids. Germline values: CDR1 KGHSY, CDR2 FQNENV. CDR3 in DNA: TGTGCCAGCAGCCAGGAGACAGGGGGCAATCAGCCCCAGCATTTT. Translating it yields CASSQETGGNQPQHF.

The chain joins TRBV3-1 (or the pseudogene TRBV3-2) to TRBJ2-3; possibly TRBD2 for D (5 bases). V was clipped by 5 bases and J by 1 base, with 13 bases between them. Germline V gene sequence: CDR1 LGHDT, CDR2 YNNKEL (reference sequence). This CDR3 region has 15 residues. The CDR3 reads CASSSSPRGTDTQYF. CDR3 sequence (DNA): TGTGCCAGCAGCTCCTCTCCGCGGGGCACAGATACGCAGTATTTT.

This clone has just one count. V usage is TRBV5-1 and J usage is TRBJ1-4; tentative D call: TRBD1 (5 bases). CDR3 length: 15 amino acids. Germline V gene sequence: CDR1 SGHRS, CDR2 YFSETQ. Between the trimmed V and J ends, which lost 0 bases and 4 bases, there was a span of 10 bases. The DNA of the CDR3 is TGCGCCAGCAGCTTGGAAGGGGTCCGTAATGAAAAACTGTTTTTT. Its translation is CASSLEGVRNEKLFF.

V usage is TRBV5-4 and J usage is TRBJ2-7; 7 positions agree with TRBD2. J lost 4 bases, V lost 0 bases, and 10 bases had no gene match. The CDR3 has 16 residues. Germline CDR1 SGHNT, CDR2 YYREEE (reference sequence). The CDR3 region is CASSLGPAGEPYEQYF. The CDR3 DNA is TGTGCCAGCAGCTTGGGTCCGGCGGGAGAACCTTACGAGCAGTACTTC.